The clone carrying this TCR beta chain has just a few counts. The entry originates in a study of blood T cell repertoires in COVID-19. On the study more broadly: Acute and convalescent COVID-19 samples came from the United States, Italy and Spain. The cDNA or gDNA used as material had been derived from T cells, B-cell-depleted T cells, or PBMCs.

The method was immunoSEQ multiplex PCR; TCRdb's version includes in-frame clones alone and lacks a portion of them. The sample has around 230,000 clones, 80% to 90% seen once. Individuals drawn from under 30 US areas were roughly 18 to 95 years old. Participant-given clinical history determined each cohort assignment. The CDR3 consists of 15 residues. The germline CDR1 and CDR2 sequences are SGHNT and YYREEE (reference sequence). V was pared by 4 bases and J by 4 bases, with 15 bases between. The rearrangement joins TRBV5-4 to TRBJ2-1, with D possibly matching TRBD2 (5 bases). This TCR was sampled from a man aged 40-50 years who had recovered from COVID-19. The sequenced material came from PBMCs or T cells enriched from blood (not recorded which). The CDR3 nucleotides are TGTGCCAGCAGCGTTGACTACGCCTCTTACAATGAGCAGTTCTTC. The encoded protein is CASSVDYASYNEQFF.